This entry features one T cell receptor (beta chain) sequence. The data derive from a study of OX40 agonist ivuxolimab in advanced cancers. The CDR3 has 16 amino acids. The germline gives CDR1 LNHNV, CDR2 YYDKDF (reference sequence). Trimming took off 3 bases at V and 0 bases at J, with 11 bases between the two ends. Autoimmune disease history or systemic immunosuppression barred patients. Using immunoSEQ multiplex PCR, the repertoire was profiled, and TCRdb retains in-frame clones only, with some absent. This sample has about 60,000 clones, with around nine tenths found just once. This chain links TRBV15 with TRBJ1-4; tentatively, D is TRBD1 (5 bases). The origin of this receptor is an adult with an advanced solid tumor such as melanoma, head and neck, liver or kidney cancer. The sequencing here drew on CD4+ or CD8+ T cells sorted from blood, taken in a trial of the OX40 agonist ivuxolimab. CDR3 sequence reads: CATSRSGTATNEKLFF. CDR3 coding DNA: TGTGCCACCAGCAGGAGCGGGACTGCAACTAATGAAAAACTGTTTTTT.